This TCR beta chain derives from a study of T cell repertoires in cytomegalovirus infection (dated by TCRdb to between 2018 and 2021). About the investigation overall: Donor HLA type was relevant to the analysis, because carriage of CMV infection together with the matching HLA type was indicated by public TCR beta signatures.

Reading from cysteine to phenylalanine, the CDR3 counts 15 amino acids. Solely the CDR3 DNA is kept, with 45 bases framed from the first base. V and J lose 5 bases and 7 bases, and a span of 16 bases separates them. Per the germline V gene, KGHDR is the CDR1 and SFDVKD is the CDR2. Results and caveats for the whole study, not just this receptor: Carriers of CMV infection plus the relevant HLA type were discriminated by the cumulative frequency of public TCR beta family members in the study cohort and in an independent approximately 360-donor cohort. The ex vivo response was dominated by HLA-C-restricted CMV-specific TCR beta clonotypes, which also provided the single most frequent clonotype in two of eight donors.

The sequencer was an Illumina HiSeq 1500. TCRdb reworked the public reads: Q25 trimming with fastp, MiXCR clone assembly, productive beta chains retained. Rows merge per CDR3 protein into single entries with the most common DNA and genes. Present in this sample are about 740,000 distinct CDR3 sequences, about 40% of which were seen just once. The top ten constitute about 2.8% of the sample. About this clonotype itself: Its antigen target is currently unknown. No base quality information exists; no much larger clone differs at one position.

This TCR came from a human donor in good health (CMV status not recorded). Some clones in this sample may be carry-over from other donors' samples. The sequence is built from TRBV24-1 and TRBJ2-2, with the D gene possibly TRBD1 or TRBD2, each one fitting 6 bases. The sequenced sample consisted of PBMCs. The CDR3 has the sequence CATSALSGAGGELFF. In nucleotide form, the sequence is TGTGCCACCAGTGCCCTGTCGGGGGCGGGCGGGGAGCTGTTTTTT.